This TCR beta chain was retrieved from a study of CD8+ T cells in alopecia areata. Following extraction, RNA underwent reverse transcription to cDNA, which served as the sequencing template. Clones were read by immunoSEQ multiplex PCR, and TCRdb kept only the in-frame ones, dropping some. This table has 120,000 or so clones, less than 45% appearing once. V shed 6 bases, J shed 8 bases, and the junction held 5 bases outside the gene matches. Germline lookup yields CDR1 SQVTM and CDR2 ANQGSEA. This CDR3 contains 13 residues. This clone turned up a few times. The V and J genes are TRBV29-1 and TRBJ2-1; the match to TRBD2 covers 12 bases. The origin of this receptor is a human donor with alopecia areata. The sample consisted of CD4+ T cells sorted from blood. The CDR3, as DNA: TGCAGCGTGGGGACTAGCGGGTCCGATGAGCAGTTCTTC. Translating it yields CSVGTSGSDEQFF.